What follows are 23 T cell receptor beta chains derived from one specimen sequenced in a study of blood T cell repertoires in COVID-19. The table came from immunoSEQ multiplex PCR; TCRdb's copy has only in-frame clones and leaves some out. The repertoire holds approximately 60,000 clones, roughly 80% seen once, with approximately 3% in the top ten. Input material: peripheral blood. The receptors come from a man aged 60-69 years with acute or convalescent COVID-19.

V and J are TRBV6-1 and TRBJ1-2, with 9 bases fitting TRBD1. The germline V gene encodes CDR1 MNHNS and CDR2 SASEGT. This CDR3 is 15 amino acids long. V gave up 3 bases and J gave up 7 bases; unmatched junction bases: 9. The CDR3 DNA follows: TGTGCCAGCAGTGATGCAGGACAGGGGAAGGGTGGCTACACCTTC. Translation: CASSDAGQGKGGYTF.

For the CDR3, the DNA is TGTGCCAGCAGCCGGACAGCGGACCAAGAGACCCAGTACTTC. Protein sequence: CASSRTADQETQYF. The chain is built from TRBV4-2 and TRBJ2-5; tentatively, D is TRBD1 (6 bases). The CDR3 has 14 residues. Trimming removed 4 bases at V and 0 bases at J, with 9 bases between. Germline CDR1 LGHNA, CDR2 YNFKEQ.

CDR3 in amino acids: CASSPRGAGNYGYTF. In DNA, the CDR3 is TGCGCCAGCAGCCCCCGCGGGGCGGGTAACTATGGCTACACCTTC. The genes are TRBV5-1 and TRBJ1-2, with D perhaps matching TRBD1 (5 bases). V was clipped by 4 bases and J by 1 base, with 14 bases between them. This CDR3 spans 15 amino acids. Germline assignment: CDR1 SGHRS and CDR2 YFSETQ.

V and J are TRBV18 and TRBJ1-1, with D possibly TRBD1 on 6 matching bases. This CDR3 is built from 15 residues. V shed 4 bases and J shed 1 base, with 13 bases lying between them. CDR1 and CDR2 (germline): KGHSH, LQKENI. CDR3 nucleotides: TGTGCCAGCTCACACTCCCGGGGGGCGAACACTGAAGCTTTCTTT. Encoded protein: CASSHSRGANTEAFF.

V usage is TRBV5-1 and J usage is TRBJ1-2, with TRBD1 matching over 8 bases. J gave up 6 bases and V 3 bases, and 10 bases lay outside the gene matches. This CDR3 spans 15 amino acids. CDR1 and CDR2 from the germline V gene are SGHRS and YFSETQ. In DNA form, the CDR3 reads TGCGCCAGCAGCTGGGAGAGGACAGGGCAAGATGGCTACACCTTC. It yields the protein CASSWERTGQDGYTF.

The chain couples TRBV10-3 to TRBJ1-2, with D unclear. Trimming left V 10 bases short and J 2 bases short, with 14 bases between. The germline V gene has CDR1 ENHRY and CDR2 SYGVKD. CDR3 length: 13 residues. The CDR3 bases are TGTGCCACCCGAGCGGTCGGGAACTATGGCTACACCTTC. This gives the protein CATRAVGNYGYTF.

V is TRBV4-2 and J is TRBJ1-6; D call uncertain. Germline V lookup: CDR1 LGHNA, CDR2 YNFKEQ. The V end lost 4 bases, the J end lost 6 bases, and 10 bases lay between the germline ends. The CDR3 is made up of 14 amino acids. The CDR3 nucleotides read TGTGCCAGCAGCCCCAGAATGTCTAATTCACCCCTCCACTTT. This sequence encodes CASSPRMSNSPLHF.

The gene calls are TRBV27 and TRBJ1-6; D may be TRBD1 (6 bases). The CDR3 has 14 amino acids. CDR1 MNHEY and CDR2 SMNVEV come from the germline V gene (reference sequence). Trimming stripped 8 bases from V and 5 bases from J, with 13 bases between. CDR3 in DNA: TGTGCCAGCCAAACCGGACAGAATAATTCACCCCTCCACTTT. This codes for CASQTGQNNSPLHF.

CDR3 coding DNA: TGTGCCAGCAGCGGGAACAGGGGGCAAGAGCCCCAGCATTTT. It codes for CASSGNRGQEPQHF. This chain connects TRBV5-5 to TRBJ1-5, with 9 nucleotides matching TRBD1. The V gene's germline CDR1 is SGHKS and CDR2 YYEKEE (reference sequence). CDR3 length: 14 amino acids. J lost 8 bases, V lost 4 bases, and 7 bases had no gene match.

V is TRBV13 and J is TRBJ2-1, with 11 bases aligning to TRBD2. The junction had 13 bases not matched to a gene; V was cut back by 1 base and J by 8 bases. The CDR3 runs to 18 residues. In germline, CDR1 is PRHDT, CDR2 FYEKMQ (reference sequence). The CDR3 is CASSLANLAGGLDYEQFF. CDR3 nucleotides: TGTGCCAGCAGCTTAGCCAACTTAGCGGGGGGGCTGGATTATGAGCAGTTCTTC. The full variable domain, rest sourced from reference TRBV13 and TRBJ2-1, is AAGVIQSPRHLIKEKRETATLKCYPIPRHDTVYWYQQGPGQDPQFLISFYEKMQSDKGSIPDRFSAQQFSDYHSELNMSSLELGDSALYFCASSLANLAGGLDYEQFFGPGTRLTVL.

This clone was detected only a few times. V is TRBV6-1 and J is TRBJ1-2; possible D gene TRBD1, 6 bases. The CDR3 has 13 residues. The V and J ends lost 2 bases and 8 bases respectively, with 12 bases between them. Germline V gives CDR1 MNHNS, CDR2 SASEGT. This CDR3 is CASSESDRYGYTF. In DNA, the CDR3 is TGTGCCAGCAGTGAATCTGACAGGTACGGCTACACCTTC.

V usage is TRBV4-1 and J usage is TRBJ2-5; D may be TRBD1 (8 bases). Germline V gene sequence: CDR1 MGHRA, CDR2 YSYEKL. The V and J ends lost 2 bases and 3 bases respectively, with 19 bases between them. The length of the CDR3 is 17 residues. CDR3 nucleotides: TGCGCCAGCAGCCAAAATACAGGGGGGGGGCCGAAAGAGACCCAGTACTTC. Amino acid sequence: CASSQNTGGGPKETQYF.

This chain joins TRBV18 and TRBJ1-5; D gene unclear. The CDR3 sequence is 13 residues long. Germline V gene sequence: CDR1 KGHSH, CDR2 LQKENI. The V gene lost 4 bases and the J gene lost 0 bases, with 4 bases spanning the gap. In nucleotides, the CDR3 is TGTGCCAGCTCACGTTATAGCAATCAGCCCCAGCATTTT. This sequence encodes CASSRYSNQPQHF.

The rearrangement uses TRBV29-1 and TRBJ1-1, with D perhaps matching TRBD1 (5 bases). Trimming shortened V by 4 bases and J by 5 bases, and 17 bases separated the two germline ends. The CDR3 runs 14 residues. From germline, CDR1 is SQVTM and CDR2 ANQGSEA. CDR3 bases: TGCAGCGTTGGTCACGGGGGTGGGAATACTGAAGCTTTCTTT. Protein: CSVGHGGGNTEAFF.

The chain recombines TRBV27 with TRBJ2-5, with 7 bases fitting TRBD1. CDR1 MNHEY and CDR2 SMNVEV come from the germline V gene (reference sequence). Unmatched junction bases numbered 9, after V lost 6 bases and J lost 2 bases. The CDR3 spans 15 residues. CDR3 region: CASRPSMTGQETQYF. DNA of the CDR3: TGTGCCAGCAGGCCCTCAATGACAGGGCAAGAGACCCAGTACTTC.

The V and J genes are TRBV7-9 and TRBJ2-3; D remains ambiguous. CDR1 and CDR2 from the germline V gene are SEHNR and FQNEAQ (reference sequence). This CDR3 contains 14 residues. The germline V and J ends were trimmed by 1 base and 3 bases, with 8 bases remaining between them. The CDR3: CASSLDLETDTQYF. The CDR3 DNA follows: TGTGCCAGCAGCTTAGACCTAGAAACAGATACGCAGTATTTT.

The CDR3, as DNA: TGTGCCAGCAGCTTAGGCGGTCGGGGTTGGGCTAATGAAAAACTGTTTTTT. Protein product: CASSLGGRGWANEKLFF. The chain combines TRBV11-2 with TRBJ1-4; D not resolved. The CDR3 extends over 17 amino acids. The germline V and J ends were trimmed by 1 base and 3 bases, with 15 bases remaining between them. Germline V lookup: CDR1 SGHAT, CDR2 FQNNGV. The entire variable domain, with the rest obtained from reference TRBV11-2 and TRBJ1-4, is as follows: EAGVAQSPRYKIIEKRQSVAFWCNPISGHATLYWYQQILGQGPKLLIQFQNNGVVDDSQLPKDRFSAERLKGVDSTLKIQPAKLEDSAVYLCASSLGGRGWANEKLFFGSGTQLSVL.

V usage is TRBV25-1 and J usage is TRBJ2-1; 9 nucleotides align to TRBD2. The CDR3 is 14 amino acids. V was pared by 10 bases and J by 6 bases, with 10 bases of the junction left unmatched. Germline assignment: CDR1 MGHDK and CDR2 SYGVNS. The CDR3 DNA sequence: TGTGCCACTCGAGCCGGCGGGGGGGCCAATGAGCAGTTCTTC. It is translated as CATRAGGGANEQFF.

V is TRBV10-3 and J is TRBJ1-5; 8 nucleotides align to TRBD1. The V and J ends lost 2 bases and 4 bases, in that order; junction bases with no gene match: 4. CDR3 length: 15 amino acids. Germline V gives CDR1 ENHRY, CDR2 SYGVKD. CDR3 DNA: TGTGCCATCAGTGAGAGAGGGACAGGTAATCAGCCCCAGCATTTT. It translates to CAISERGTGNQPQHF.

This clone has just a few counts. This chain's CDR3 is CASTPGGRAVAEAFF. CDR3 DNA sequence: TGTGCCAGCACCCCCGGCGGGAGGGCGGTCGCTGAAGCTTTCTTT. The V and J genes are TRBV5-5 and TRBJ1-1; D gene ambiguous. V was cut by 6 bases and J by 6 bases, with 21 bases left in between. CDR3 length: 15 residues. Germline CDR1 reads SGHKS; CDR2 reads YYEKEE (reference sequence).

The chain couples TRBV2 to TRBJ1-2; D might be TRBD1 (5 bases). The CDR3 covers 13 residues. The germline V gene has CDR1 SNHLY and CDR2 FYNNEI. The germline V and J ends were trimmed by 7 bases and 5 bases, with 14 bases remaining between them. CDR3 region: CASTLGGAYGYTF. CDR3 sequence (DNA): TGTGCCAGCACCTTAGGAGGGGCGTATGGCTACACCTTC.

In DNA, the CDR3 is TGTGCCATCAGTCACGGGGACACTGAAGCTTTCTTT. This codes for CAISHGDTEAFF. The chain carries TRBV10-3 and TRBJ1-1, with D unclear. Germline CDR1 is ENHRY and CDR2 is SYGVKD. This CDR3 spans 12 amino acids. The V end was cut by 5 bases, the J end by 3 bases, with 7 bases between.

The rearrangement links TRBV7-9 to TRBJ2-2; weak D call: TRBD1 (5 bases). CDR3 length: 12 residues. In germline, CDR1 is SEHNR, CDR2 FQNEAQ (reference sequence). V lost 2 bases, J lost 9 bases, and 7 bases lay in between. This CDR3 reads CASSLQGRELFF. CDR3 in DNA: TGTGCCAGCAGCTTACAGGGCCGGGAGCTGTTTTTT.